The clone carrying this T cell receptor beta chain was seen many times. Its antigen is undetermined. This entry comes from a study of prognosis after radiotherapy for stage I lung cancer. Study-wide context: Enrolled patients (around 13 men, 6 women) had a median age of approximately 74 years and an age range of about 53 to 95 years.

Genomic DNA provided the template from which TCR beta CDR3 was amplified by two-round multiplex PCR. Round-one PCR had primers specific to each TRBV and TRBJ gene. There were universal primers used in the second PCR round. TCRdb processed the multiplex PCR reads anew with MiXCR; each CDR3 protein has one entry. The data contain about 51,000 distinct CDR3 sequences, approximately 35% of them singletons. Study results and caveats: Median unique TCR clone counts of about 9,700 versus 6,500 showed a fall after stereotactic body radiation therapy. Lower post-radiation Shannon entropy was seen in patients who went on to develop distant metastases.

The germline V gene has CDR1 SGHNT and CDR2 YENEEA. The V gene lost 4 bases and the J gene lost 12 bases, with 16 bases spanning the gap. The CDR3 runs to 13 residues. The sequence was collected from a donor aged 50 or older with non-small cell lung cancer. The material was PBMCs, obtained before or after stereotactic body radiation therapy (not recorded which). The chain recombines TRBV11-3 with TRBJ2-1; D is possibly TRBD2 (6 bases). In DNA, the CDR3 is TGTGCCAGCAGCTATAGCGGCCGAGAATGGCAGTTCTTC. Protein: CASSYSGREWQFF.